This TCR beta chain is drawn from a study of identical twins. In regard to this clonotype: The antigen is undetermined.

General study findings and limits: In beta out-of-frame sequences, the excess sharing between twins was weaker.

V lost 5 bases and J lost 7, with 14 bases in between. The CDR3 covers 12 residues. Germline-derived CDR1 and CDR2 are DFQATT and SNEGSKA (reference sequence). TCRdb reprocessed the 5' RACE reads with MiXCR, giving one entry per CDR3 protein. The table lists just over 500,000 distinct CDR3 sequences, roughly 21% of them singletons. The same data also contributed to another study, on T cells expressing NK-cell markers.

The source of this sequence is a young woman in good health. The V call is TRBV20-1, the J call TRBJ2-5; unclear D gene. Sequencing input: CD4+ T cells sorted from blood. The CDR3 coding sequence is TGCAGTGCTTCGGACCCCTGGGGGACCCAGTACTTC. Translated, it gives CSASDPWGTQYF.